The 15 T cell receptor beta chains reported below all come from one sample, sequenced in a study of tumor and adjacent non-tumor tissue in lung cancer. TCRbeta libraries were built with three rounds of nested PCR, modified from ARM-PCR. In TCRdb, the multiplex PCR reads were re-called with MiXCR into one record per CDR3 protein. The table lists some 66,000 distinct CDR3 sequences, about 63% of them singletons, with more than 30% in the top ten. The template was RNA from unsorted bulk tissue. Distant lung tissue was collected more than 3 cm away from the tumor edge. The sequenced sample was distant non-tumor lung tissue. The receptors here all came from a man between 65 and 85 years old with non-small cell lung cancer.

V and J are TRBV7-9 and TRBJ1-1; 9 bases fit TRBD1. Trimming took 5 bases from V and 7 from J; bases not matched to a gene: 14. Germline V CDR1 and CDR2: SEHNR, FQNEAQ (reference sequence). This CDR3 comprises 16 residues. CDR3 coding DNA: TGTGCCAGCAGCCCCCTCCCGGGACAGGGTGATTTTGAAGCTTTCTTT. Translated: CASSPLPGQGDFEAFF.

A word on this clonotype: The junction departs from the called germline gene at one end, perhaps through a read error. The genes are TRBV11-2 and TRBJ2-7; D is possibly TRBD1 (5 bases). The germline CDR1 and CDR2 sequences are SGHAT and FQNNGV. The CDR3 covers 14 residues. The CDR3: CPSNLGDRNYEQYF. CDR3 bases: TGTCCCAGCAACTTAGGAGACAGAAACTATGAGCAGTACTTC.

Remarks on this clonotype: The junction differs from germline at one of its ends, possibly a read error. The chain employs TRBV5-4 and TRBJ2-4; D is unresolved. The CDR3 has 14 amino acids. Germline CDR1 reads SGHNT; CDR2 reads YYREEE (reference sequence). The CDR3 sequence is CAISDYTELNIQYF. As DNA, the CDR3 is TGTGCCATCAGCGATTATACCGAGCTAAACATTCAGTACTTT. Full variable domain (outside the CDR3, taken from reference TRBV5-4 and TRBJ2-4): ETGVTQSPTHLIKTRGQQVTLRCSSQSGHNTVSWYQQALGQGPQFIFQYYREEENGRGNFPPRFSGLQFPNYSSELNVNALELDDSALYLCAISDYTELNIQYFGAGTRLSVL.

On this clonotype itself: A much larger clone lies one base from this, so it may be a read error. The missing conserved phenylalanine or tryptophan at the end of this CDR3 makes a read error likely. This chain links TRBV6-4 with TRBJ2-1; no clear D gene. V lost 5 bases and J 7 bases, leaving 12 bases between the germline ends. Germline V gives CDR1 MRHNA, CDR2 SNTAGT. This CDR3 has 13 residues. CDR3 amino acids: CASSPDGVNEQFL. DNA of the CDR3: TGTGCCAGCAGTCCGGACGGCGTGAATGAGCAGTTCCTC.

Concerning this clonotype itself: Compared with germline, one end of the junction differs, possibly owing to a read error. This chain connects TRBV29-1 to TRBJ2-5, with D possibly matching TRBD2 (5 bases). Germline assignment: CDR1 SQVTM and CDR2 ANQGSEA. This CDR3 comprises 12 residues. CDR3 amino acids: CSVETVAETQYF. DNA for the CDR3: TGTAGCGTTGAAACAGTGGCGGAGACCCAGTACTTC.

The count of this clonotype is one. A read error may account for a junction end that differs from germline. The chain has TRBV11-2 and TRBJ2-5, with a possible D match to TRBD2 (6 bases). Germline V CDR1 and CDR2: SGHAT, FQNNGV. The CDR3 contains 13 residues. The CDR3 DNA sequence: TGTGCCAGCAGCCCCCTCGGGAGAGAGACCCAATACTTC. This encodes CASSPLGRETQYF.

There are a few counts of this clonotype. Compared with germline, one end of the junction differs, possibly owing to a read error. The chain employs TRBV29-1 and TRBJ1-2; no clear D gene. In germline, CDR1 is SQVTM, CDR2 ANQGSEA. The CDR3 is 12 residues long. The CDR3 coding sequence is TGCAGCATTGAAAAGGGAAACTATGGCTACACCTTC. Amino acid sequence: CSIEKGNYGYTF.

Concerning this clonotype itself: Given a much more abundant clone one base away, this may be a read error. The chain carries TRBV20-1 and TRBJ1-1; 7 nucleotides align to TRBD1. From germline, CDR1 is DFQATT and CDR2 SNEGSKA (reference sequence). The CDR3 sequence is 12 residues long. CDR3 bases: TGCAGTGCTGCCCAGGGGGGAACTGAAACTTTCTTT. Protein: CSAAQGGTETFF.

Of note for this clonotype: This could be a read error, since a much larger clone is one nucleotide away. V gene TRBV30 combines with J gene TRBJ1-5; no reliable D call. This CDR3 contains 13 residues. Germline CDR1 and CDR2: GTSNPN and SVGIG (reference sequence). V dropped 0 bases and J dropped 9 bases, with 12 bases sitting between them. The DNA for the CDR3 is TGTGCCTGGAGTGTATTGGGTCGTCGGCCCCAGCATTTT. This encodes CAWSVLGRRPQHF. Full variable domain (remainder filled in from reference TRBV30 and TRBJ1-5): SQTIHQWPATLVQPVGSPLSLECTVEGTSNPNLYWYRQAAGRGLQLLFYSVGIGQISSEVPQNLSASRPQDRQFILSSKKLLLSDSGFYLCAWSVLGRRPQHFGDGTRLSIL.

The CDR3 DNA reads TGCAGCGTTACCGGGACAAGGGGCAACATTCAGTACTTC. This translates into CSVTGTRGNIQYF. The J gene is TRBJ2-4, the V gene TRBV29-1, with a possible D match to TRBD1 (6 bases). This CDR3 is 13 amino acids long. Germline V gene sequence: CDR1 SQVTM, CDR2 ANQGSEA. Trimming took 5 bases from V and 7 from J, leaving 15 bases between them.

The rearrangement links TRBV20-1 to TRBJ2-7; tentatively, D is TRBD1 (5 bases). This CDR3 is built from 14 residues. Germline values: CDR1 DFQATT, CDR2 SNEGSKA (reference sequence). V lost 4 bases, J lost 6 bases, and 19 bases lay in between. Here the CDR3 reads CSAKDQGAASEQYF. DNA for the CDR3: TGCAGTGCTAAAGATCAAGGGGCGGCATCCGAGCAGTACTTC.

This chain links TRBV25-1 with TRBJ1-6, with a weak D call TRBD1 (6 bases). From germline, CDR1 is MGHDK and CDR2 SYGVNS. The CDR3 spans 14 residues. Trimming took off 7 bases at V and 5 bases at J, with 12 bases between the two ends. CDR3 residues: CASKRTGHNSPLHF. The CDR3 nucleotides read TGTGCCAGCAAGCGCACAGGGCATAATTCACCCCTCCACTTT.

This clonotype has only a few counts. Being one base from a much bigger clone, this may be a read error. This chain connects TRBV29-1 to TRBJ2-1, with D possibly TRBD1 on 7 matching bases. Germline loops: CDR1 SQVTM, CDR2 ANQGSEA. This CDR3 region has 15 residues. V was cut by 7 bases and J by 9 bases, with 25 bases left in between. CDR3 nucleotides: TGCAGCGCCGACAGGGAGGCCGGATATTGGGGTGAGCAGTTCTTC. Translation: CSADREAGYWGEQFF.

Comment on this clonotype: Mismatch with germline at one junction end may stem from a read error. This sequence joins TRBV11-2 and TRBJ2-7, with D perhaps matching TRBD2 (6 bases). Germline V gene sequence: CDR1 SGHAT, CDR2 FQNNGV. The CDR3 has 15 residues. For the CDR3, the DNA is TGCGCCAGCAGCTTAGCGGCTATCGGGAGCCACGAGCAGTACTTC. Protein: CASSLAAIGSHEQYF.

This clonotype came up many times. This rearrangement joins TRBV10-2 to TRBJ2-2, with D possibly TRBD2 on 5 matching bases. CDR3 length equals 15 residues. CDR1 is WSHSY and CDR2 is SAAADI in the germline V gene. Deletions cut 5 bases from V and 0 bases from J, with 10 bases between. This CDR3 is CASSYSAANTGELFF. The CDR3, as DNA: TGCGCCAGCAGTTATTCAGCGGCGAACACCGGGGAGCTGTTTTTT.